What follows is one T cell receptor beta chain and its context. What it binds is not known. An end of the junction does not agree with germline; a read error may underlie this. This CDR3 has 12 residues. The V gene's germline CDR1 is SQVTM and CDR2 ANQGSEA. Over 18 months, lack of ophthalmopathy progression marked Graves' hyperthyroidism as stable. Newly diagnosed patients aged 18 to 65 had hyperthyroidism of under 2 months' duration. The sample originates from a study of T cells in Graves' hyperthyroidism and ophthalmopathy. RNA transcripts were the template for amplifying TCR beta CDR3 regions. TCR CDR3 underwent first-round RT-PCR with the HTBI primer set. TCRdb reprocessed the multiplex PCR reads with MiXCR, giving one entry per CDR3 protein. Of hundreds of thousands of distinct CDR3 sequences listed, 35% are singletons. Study results and caveats: Expanded thyroid clonotypes (above 0.001) were mostly also found in blood.

Sequenced: blood. The receptor was isolated from a woman aged 40 to 50 with Graves' hyperthyroidism. V and J are TRBV29-1 and TRBJ1-1; perhaps TRBD1 as D (5 bases). The CDR3 DNA is TGTGCCTGGAGCAGGGATCGAACTGAAGCTTTCTTT. Translated: CAWSRDRTEAFF.